Shown below are 6 T cell receptor beta chains from a single sample sequenced in a study of T cell repertoires in cytomegalovirus infection. TCRdb recomputed calls from the reads with MiXCR, one row per CDR3 protein. The table lists about 160,000 distinct CDR3 sequences, about 20% of them singletons. Their specific antigens are unknown. Sequences were derived from CD8+ T cells from cultured PBMCs, sampled from culture after CMV antigen stimulation. The source is a human donor in good health (CMV status not recorded). Some clones in this sample may be carry-over from other donors' samples.

The V and J genes are TRBV12-3 or TRBV12-4 and TRBJ1-2; 7 positions agree with TRBD1. With V trimmed by 5 bases and J by 4 bases, 4 bases remained unmatched. The CDR3 has 13 amino acids. The CDR3 DNA is TGTGCCAGCAGTCTCGGACAGGTCTATGGCTACACCTTC. Its protein product is CASSLGQVYGYTF.

The V gene is TRBV28, the J gene TRBJ1-5; the D is unclear. The CDR3 covers 16 residues. V lost 6 bases to trimming and J lost 0 bases, with 15 bases between them. Per germline, CDR1 MDHEN and CDR2 SYDVKM. DNA for the CDR3: TGTGCCAGCAGACCAATGGGGTGGGATAGCAATCAGCCCCAGCATTTT. As protein: CASRPMGWDSNQPQHF. Full variable domain (outside the CDR3, taken from reference TRBV28 and TRBJ1-5): DVKVTQSSRYLVKRTGEKVFLECVQDMDHENMFWYRQDPGLGLRLIYFSYDVKMKEKGDIPEGYSVSREKKERFSLILESASTNQTSMYLCASRPMGWDSNQPQHFGDGTRLSIL.

The rearrangement joins TRBV7-9 to TRBJ1-1; D unclear. V was clipped by 6 bases and J by 3 bases, with 17 bases between them. The CDR3 sequence is 15 residues long. Looked up from germline, CDR1 is SEHNR and CDR2 is FQNEAQ (reference sequence). CDR3 residues: CASRREGDVDTEAFF. The DNA of the CDR3 is TGTGCCAGCAGGAGAGAGGGAGATGTGGACACTGAAGCTTTCTTT.

This clonotype was recorded a few times. The chain joins TRBV15 to TRBJ2-5; D might be TRBD2 (7 bases). The CDR3 runs 18 residues. Germline CDR1 is LNHNV and CDR2 is YYDKDF (reference sequence). V was trimmed by 4 bases and J by 5 bases, leaving 26 bases between them. For the CDR3, the DNA is TGTGCCACCAGCACAGGAGGGGGGATTGGCGGGGGCTGGGAGACCCAGTACTTC. Translated, it gives CATSTGGGIGGGWETQYF. Combining the CDR3 with reference TRBV15 and TRBJ2-5 gives the whole variable domain DAMVIQNPRYQVTQFGKPVTLSCSQTLNHNVMYWYQQKSSQAPKLLFHYYDKDFNNEADTPDNFQSRRPNTSFCFLDIRSPGLGDTAMYLCATSTGGGIGGGWETQYFGPGTRLLVL.

This clonotype was seen only a few times. The chain is built from TRBV28 and TRBJ1-1; D is possibly TRBD1 (5 bases). The length of the CDR3 is 12 residues. V lost 8 bases and J lost 0, with 7 bases in between. Germline CDR1 is MDHEN and CDR2 is SYDVKM. The CDR3 DNA reads as TGTGCCAGCCGACAGTTGAACACTGAAGCTTTCTTT. This gives the protein CASRQLNTEAFF.

This chain joins TRBV4-1 and TRBJ1-1; unclear D gene. The V end lost 6 bases, the J end lost 3 bases, and 11 bases lay between the germline ends. Looked up from germline, CDR1 is MGHRA and CDR2 is YSYEKL. The CDR3 runs 13 residues. CDR3 sequence (DNA): TGCGCCAGCAGGCCGGACGGATACACTGAAGCTTTCTTT. Translating gives CASRPDGYTEAFF.